The sequence of this T cell receptor (beta chain) was determined in a study of radiotherapy plus CTLA-4 blockade in lung cancer. Deletions cut 2 bases from V and 0 bases from J, with 20 bases between. Germline V gene lookup returns CDR1 SGHAT and CDR2 FQNNGV. CDR3 length: 19 residues. Sequencing used immunoSEQ multiplex PCR; TCRdb keeps in-frame clones, though not all of them. The table includes about 48,000 clones, 86% detected once. This receptor was taken from a human donor with non-small cell lung cancer that progressed on radiotherapy plus ipilimumab. Some clones in this sample may be carry-over from other donors' samples. This specimen was peripheral blood, taken from a patient treated with radiotherapy plus ipilimumab. The chain joins TRBV11-2 to TRBJ1-3; D uncertain. The CDR3 DNA reads TGTGCCAGCAGCTTAACTCCGTGGGCCCCGGGGTCCTCTGGAAACACCATATATTTT. It encodes CASSLTPWAPGSSGNTIYF.